The entry below describes one T cell receptor beta chain. These data are taken from a study of blood T cell repertoires in COVID-19. TCRdb's table, derived via immunoSEQ multiplex PCR, lists solely in-frame clones and lacks some. This table has around 200,000 clones, 85% to 90% appearing once. V gave up 4 bases and J gave up 4 bases; unmatched junction bases: 5. Germline V lookup: CDR1 KGHSH, CDR2 LQKENI. The CDR3 is made up of 15 amino acids. The chain joins TRBV18 to TRBJ2-1; TRBD2 matches 9 bases. Sequencing was done on a sample of peripheral blood. This clonotype was sampled from a man over 45 with acute or convalescent COVID-19. Written as DNA, the CDR3 is TGTGCCAGCTCACTAGCGGGGGCCCTATACAATGAGCAGTTCTTC. It specifies CASSLAGALYNEQFF.